This TCR beta chain was captured by sequencing in a study of blood T cells in healthy people across ages. It was with a sample-barcoded 5' primer and a J-beta primer mix that a second PCR of roughly 6 to 12 cycles was run. TCRdb called the 5' RACE reads again in MiXCR, with one record for every CDR3 protein. The sample includes some 670,000 distinct CDR3 sequences, approximately 52% of them seen just once. Germline lookup yields CDR1 MNHEY and CDR2 SVGEGT. The CDR3 runs 16 residues. Aged roughly 6 to 100, donors were systemically healthy Caucasians from Russia. Whole-study results and caveats: The recorded TCR beta diversity per million T cells decreased in a roughly linear manner with age.

This clonotype was observed a handful of times. Its antigen remains unidentified. This receptor was taken from a woman of 80 years or more in good health. The genes are TRBV6-2 or TRBV6-3 and TRBJ2-1, with D unresolved. Matching the DNA end better, TRBJ2-7 makes the J call doubtful. Material for sequencing was blood. CDR3 sequence reads: CASSPPGQFTYNEQYF. CDR3 coding DNA: TGTGCCAGCAGCCCTCCCGGGCAGTTCACCTACAATGAGCAGTACTTC.